Listed below are T cell receptor beta chains from one sample, sequenced in a study of blood T cells in healthy people across ages. TCRdb reprocessed the 5' RACE reads via MiXCR and lists one record per CDR3 protein. The table lists over 950,000 distinct CDR3 sequences, approximately 38% of them singletons. The sequenced material came from blood. These TCRs come from a man between 18 and 29 years old in good health. The CDR3 runs from the conserved cysteine through the conserved F or W. The D gene is left open where the match is weak. A row's size may be missing; if present it is once, few, many or a size class.

d_call	clone_size	cdr3_length	j_call	v_call	cdr3_nt	cdr3_aa
-	few	15	TRBJ1-2	TRBV24-1	TGTGCCACCAGTGATCCTTCGACGGGTAACTATGGCTACACCTTC	CATSDPSTGNYGYTF
TRBD1	-	15	TRBJ2-5	TRBV25-1	TGTGCCAGCAGCCCCAGGACAGGTCTTCAAGAGACCCAGTACTTC	CASSPRTGLQETQYF
TRBD1	-	15	TRBJ1-4	TRBV6-5	TGTGCCAGCAGTCGGAGGGGACAGGGGAGAGAAAAACTGTTTTTT	CASSRRGQGREKLFF
-	few	19	TRBJ2-2	TRBV12-3/TRBV12-4	TGTGCCAGCAGGACCCTTTTGGGGGGGCCCGGGGCTTTCACCGGGGAGCTGTTTTTT	CASRTLLGGPGAFTGELFF
TRBD2	few	17	TRBJ2-1	TRBV12-3/TRBV12-4	TGTGCCAGCAGTCGACCCGGGACTAGCGGAACCTACAATGAGCAGTTCTTC	CASSRPGTSGTYNEQFF
-	-	13	TRBJ1-2	TRBV29-1	TGTAGCGCCAGGGAGTATTCTAACTATGGCTACACCTTC	CSAREYSNYGYTF
-	-	16	TRBJ1-1	TRBV4-1	TGCGCCAGCAGTCCTGGACAATCTGTGCGCGACACTGAAGCTTTCTTT	CASSPGQSVRDTEAFF
-	few	12	TRBJ1-1	TRBV7-9	TGTGCCAGCAGAGGACGGGGCGCTGAAGCTTTCTTT	CASRGRGAEAFF
TRBD1	-	16	TRBJ2-7	TRBV3-1	TGTGCCAGCAGCCAAGAGGGACAGGCGAGTATCAATGAGCAGTACTTC	CASSQEGQASINEQYF
-	-	16	TRBJ1-3	TRBV7-3	TGTGCCAGCAGCTTAGGGCCCCAAGGAACTGGAAACACCATATATTTT	CASSLGPQGTGNTIYF
-	-	14	TRBJ1-1	TRBV5-5	TGTGCCAGCAGCTTGGTAGTCGCGAACACTGAAGCTTTCTTT	CASSLVVANTEAFF
-	-	15	TRBJ2-7	TRBV25-1	TGTGCCAGCAGTCCCCAGGGCAACGCGTTAGGCGAGCAGTACTTC	CASSPQGNALGEQYF
-	-	16	TRBJ2-1	TRBV27	TGTGCCAGCAGTCCATTGACTAGACCCCCCACCGATGAGCAGTTCTTC	CASSPLTRPPTDEQFF
-	-	14	TRBJ1-6	TRBV12-3/TRBV12-4	TGTGCCAGCAGTTTCACAGGGCAGGATTCACCCATCCACTTT	CASSFTGQDSPIHF
-	few	14	TRBJ1-2	TRBV9	TGTGCCAGCAGCGGAGGAAGGGCTAACTATGGCTACACCTTC	CASSGGRANYGYTF
-	-	13	TRBJ2-3	TRBV20-1	TGCAGTGCTGCAGGGGTCCGCACAGATACGCAGTATTTT	CSAAGVRTDTQYF